This T cell receptor (beta chain) appears in the sequencing data of a study of T-cell memory formation after mild COVID-19. Trimming pared 2 bases from V and 4 bases from J, leaving 14 bases between. The germline V gene encodes CDR1 ENHRY and CDR2 SYGVKD. The CDR3 has 15 amino acids. Note on this clonotype: Its antigen is as yet unknown.

Points from the study as a whole: The pre-infection memory compartment contained some responding clones, suggesting cross-reactive memory joined. Among clones contracting day 15 to 85, CD4/CD8 was balanced, whereas later expanders leaned CD4+.

Constant-segment primers served in 5'RACE that generated TCR alpha and TCR beta cDNA libraries bearing sample barcodes and UMIs. TCRdb re-called the 5' RACE reads with MiXCR, one entry per CDR3 protein. The sample shows just over 150,000 distinct CDR3 sequences, less than 40% of them seen only once. The J gene is TRBJ1-2, the V gene TRBV10-3; D remains unclear. This receptor was identified in an adult woman who had mild COVID-19 (a few samples of this study predate the infection). Cell type and time point are not known. The sequencing input was PBMCs or a T cell subset sorted from them (not recorded which). The CDR3, as DNA: TGTGCCATCAGTGAGCCCCCGGGAATCGGCTATGGCTACACCTTC. Translation gives CAISEPPGIGYGYTF.